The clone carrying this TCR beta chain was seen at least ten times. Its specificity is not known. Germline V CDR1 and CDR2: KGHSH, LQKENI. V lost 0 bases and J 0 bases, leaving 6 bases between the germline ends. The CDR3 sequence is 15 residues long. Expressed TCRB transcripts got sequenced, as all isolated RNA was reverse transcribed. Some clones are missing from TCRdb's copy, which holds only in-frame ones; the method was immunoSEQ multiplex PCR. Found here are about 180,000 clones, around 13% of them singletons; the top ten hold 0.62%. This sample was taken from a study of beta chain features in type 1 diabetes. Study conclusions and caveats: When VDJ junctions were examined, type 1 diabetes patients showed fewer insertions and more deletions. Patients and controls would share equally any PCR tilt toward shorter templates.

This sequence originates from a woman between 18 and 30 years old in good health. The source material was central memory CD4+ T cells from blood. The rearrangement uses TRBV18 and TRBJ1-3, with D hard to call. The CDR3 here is CASSPPSNSGNTIYF. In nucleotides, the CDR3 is TGTGCCAGCTCACCACCCAGTAACTCTGGAAACACCATATATTTT.